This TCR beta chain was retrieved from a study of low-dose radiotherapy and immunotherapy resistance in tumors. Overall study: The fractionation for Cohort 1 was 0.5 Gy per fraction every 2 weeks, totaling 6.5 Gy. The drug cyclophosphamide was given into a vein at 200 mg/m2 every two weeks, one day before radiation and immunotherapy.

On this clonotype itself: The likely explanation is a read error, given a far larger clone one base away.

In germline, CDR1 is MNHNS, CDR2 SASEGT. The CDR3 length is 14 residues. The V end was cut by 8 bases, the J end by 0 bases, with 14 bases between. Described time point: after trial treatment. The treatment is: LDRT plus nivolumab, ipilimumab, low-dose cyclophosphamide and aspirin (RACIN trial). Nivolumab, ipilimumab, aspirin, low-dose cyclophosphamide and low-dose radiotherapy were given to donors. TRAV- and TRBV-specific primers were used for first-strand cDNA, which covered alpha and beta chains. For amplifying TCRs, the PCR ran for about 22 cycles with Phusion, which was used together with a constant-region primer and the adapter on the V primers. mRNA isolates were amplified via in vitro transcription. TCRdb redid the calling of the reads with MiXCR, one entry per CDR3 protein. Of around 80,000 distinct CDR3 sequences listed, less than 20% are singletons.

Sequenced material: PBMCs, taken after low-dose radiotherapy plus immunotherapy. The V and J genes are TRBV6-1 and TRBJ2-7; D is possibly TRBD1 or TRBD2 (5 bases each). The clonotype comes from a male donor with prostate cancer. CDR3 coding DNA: TGTGCCAGCGGTGTGGGGGACGCCTCCTACGAGCAGTACTTC. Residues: CASGVGDASYEQYF.